This T cell receptor beta chain came from a study of OX40 agonist ivuxolimab in advanced cancers. Using immunoSEQ multiplex PCR, the repertoire was profiled, and TCRdb retains in-frame clones only, with some absent. The top ten hold about 30% of the sample, which has approximately 21,000 clones, about 80% seen once. Blood sampling was done at baseline, cycle 4 day 1, and cycle 7 day 1. Germline V gives CDR1 SGDLS, CDR2 YYNGEE. The CDR3 has 14 amino acids. V lost 3 bases to trimming and J lost 7 bases; unmatched junction nucleotides: 8. The starting material was CD4+ or CD8+ T cells sorted from blood, obtained in a trial of the OX40 agonist ivuxolimab. This TCR was sampled from an adult with an advanced solid tumor such as melanoma, head and neck, liver or kidney cancer. The chain joins TRBV9 to TRBJ1-1; 8 bases fit TRBD1. DNA of the CDR3: TGTGCCAGCAGCGGACGGACAGGGCTGGATGAAGCTTTCTTT. Translated: CASSGRTGLDEAFF.